This entry lists 13 T cell receptor beta chains sequenced from one sample in a study of lymphopenia after photon versus proton radiotherapy. TCRdb's copy holds only in-frame clones and misses some; the assay was immunoSEQ multiplex PCR. The table records 65,000 to 85,000 clones, just under 95% of them present only once. The sample in question was peripheral blood, obtained from a patient treated with photon-based radiotherapy. These receptors came from a woman aged 40-49 years with cholangiocarcinoma.

This sequence joins TRBV6-5 and TRBJ2-3; TRBD2 matches at 7 bases. J was trimmed by 7 bases and V by 2 bases; bases with no gene match: 12. The CDR3 covers 16 residues. In germline, CDR1 is MNHEY, CDR2 SVGAGI. The CDR3 DNA sequence: TGTGCCAGCAGTTACACCACCGGGGGGATCGTCCATACGCAGTATTTT. This codes for CASSYTTGGIVHTQYF.

V gene TRBV18 combines with J gene TRBJ1-2; 10 nucleotides match TRBD1. Germline values: CDR1 KGHSH, CDR2 LQKENI. V lost 0 bases and J lost 5; bases outside the gene matches: 0. This CDR3 comprises 14 residues. As DNA, the CDR3 is TGTGCCAGCTCACCACCGGGACAGGGGTATGGCTACACCTTC. Encoded protein: CASSPPGQGYGYTF.

The chain uses TRBV28 and TRBJ1-2, with 9 nucleotides matching TRBD1. The germline V gene has CDR1 MDHEN and CDR2 SYDVKM. This CDR3 region has 16 residues. V dropped 9 bases and J dropped 2; count of bases not matched to a gene: 13. CDR3 sequence reads: CASTGTGYDTNYGYTF. The CDR3 nucleotides read TGTGCCAGTACCGGGACAGGGTACGACACCAACTATGGCTACACCTTC.

V usage is TRBV27 and J usage is TRBJ2-7; tentative D call: TRBD2 (6 bases). Per the germline V gene, CDR1 is MNHEY and CDR2 is SMNVEV (reference sequence). V lost 1 base, J lost 6 bases, and 16 bases lay in between. The CDR3 loop spans 15 amino acids. CDR3 nucleotide sequence: TGTGCCAGCAGTTTATTTCAAGGCCCGGAGGGCGAGCAGTACTTC. Protein sequence: CASSLFQGPEGEQYF.

This clone was observed once. The V and J genes are TRBV28 and TRBJ2-1; 13 bases are shared with TRBD2. With V trimmed by 6 bases and J by 6 bases, 5 bases remained unmatched. There are 15 residues in the CDR3. Germline V CDR1 and CDR2: MDHEN, SYDVKM. CDR3 in amino acids: CASSPGTSGINEQFF. The CDR3 DNA follows: TGTGCCAGCAGCCCCGGGACTAGCGGGATCAATGAGCAGTTCTTC.

This sequence joins TRBV19 and TRBJ1-6, with D perhaps matching TRBD1 (5 bases). V shed 10 bases and J shed 2 bases, with 18 bases lying between them. The CDR3 is 16 residues long. Germline V gives CDR1 LNHDA, CDR2 SQIVND (reference sequence). In DNA form, the CDR3 reads TGTGCCACCACGGTACAGGCGGGCGCCTATAATTCACCCCTCCACTTT. It translates to CATTVQAGAYNSPLHF.

V is TRBV4-3 and J is TRBJ2-3; possibly TRBD1 for D (6 bases). Germline V gene lookup returns CDR1 LGHNA and CDR2 YSLEER. Trimming shortened V by 0 bases and J by 2 bases, and 12 bases separated the two germline ends. The CDR3 loop spans 16 amino acids. The CDR3 nucleotides are TGCGCCAGCAGCCAAGAACCAGGGGACCTCACAGATACGCAGTATTTT. It yields the protein CASSQEPGDLTDTQYF.

This chain joins TRBV30 and TRBJ2-7, with D tentatively TRBD1 or TRBD2 (6 bases each). This CDR3 comprises 12 residues. Germline V gene lookup returns CDR1 GTSNPN and CDR2 SVGIG (reference sequence). V lost 5 bases to trimming and J lost 5 bases, with 13 bases between them. The CDR3 is CAWEGGGNEQYF. In nucleotides, the CDR3 is TGTGCCTGGGAGGGGGGCGGAAACGAGCAGTACTTC.

The V call is TRBV19, the J call TRBJ2-3, with D tentatively TRBD1 or TRBD2 (5 bases each). Germline CDR1 is LNHDA and CDR2 is SQIVND (reference sequence). V was trimmed by 9 bases and J by 2 bases, leaving 15 bases between them. CDR3 length: 14 residues. CDR3 nucleotide sequence: TGTGCCAGCTCCCGGGACGGTCTCACAGATACGCAGTATTTT. It translates to CASSRDGLTDTQYF.

As concerns this clone: The junction departs from germline at one end; a sequencing error may be responsible. The genes are TRBV7-3 and TRBJ2-3; the match to TRBD2 covers 7 bases. Looked up from germline, CDR1 is SGHTA and CDR2 is FQGTGA. This CDR3 comprises 16 residues. The chain's CDR3 is CASSPSTSPSTDMQYF. The CDR3 DNA reads as TGTGCCAGCAGCCCCTCGACTAGCCCAAGCACAGATATGCAGTATTTT. Looking up the rest from reference TRBV7-3 and TRBJ2-3 gives the full variable domain: GAGVSQTPSNKVTEKGKYVELRCDPISGHTALYWYRQSLGQGPEFLIYFQGTGAADDSGLPNDRFFAVRPEGSVSTLKIQRTERGDSAVYLCASSPSTSPSTDMQYFGPGTRLTVL.

J is TRBJ2-1 and V is TRBV11-3; maybe TRBD2 (6 bases). The germline V gene encodes CDR1 SGHNT and CDR2 YENEEA. CDR3 length: 13 amino acids. V lost 5 bases to trimming and J lost 9 bases, with 14 bases between them. CDR3 DNA: TGTGCCAGCAGCCCCGGAGCCGGGGGTGAGCAGTTCTTC. Protein: CASSPGAGGEQFF.

Concerning this clone: The sample holds other DNA sequences that translate to the same CDR3. The chain recombines TRBV9 with TRBJ2-7; 7 positions match TRBD2. Trimming at V came to 3 bases and at J to 0 bases, leaving 0 bases not matched to a gene. The CDR3 is 13 residues long. Germline lookup yields CDR1 SGDLS and CDR2 YYNGEE. In DNA form, the CDR3 reads TGTGCCAGCAGCGGGACTAGCTCCTACGAGCAGTACTTC. Encoded protein: CASSGTSSYEQYF.

Notes on this clone: This same CDR3 is encoded by further DNA sequences in the sample. The V call is TRBV5-4, the J call TRBJ1-1; D not resolved. Trimming removed 2 bases from V and 2 bases from J, with 7 bases in between. The length of the CDR3 is 13 residues. Germline CDR1 reads SGHNT; CDR2 reads YYREEE (reference sequence). In DNA form, the CDR3 reads TGTGCCAGCAGCTTAGGGTCCAACACTGAAGCTTTCTTT. Amino acids: CASSLGSNTEAFF.